The T cell receptor beta chain under discussion was sequenced for a study of blood T cell repertoires in COVID-19. The wider study: Material from acute and convalescent COVID-19 was sourced from the United States, Italy and Spain. The analysed material was cDNA or gDNA that came from T cells, B-cell-depleted T cells, or PBMCs.

There are 16 residues in the CDR3. Germline CDR1 and CDR2: SEHNR and FQNEAQ (reference sequence). Trimming took 5 bases from V and 6 from J; bases not matched to a gene: 11. This clone was seen a single time. Methods used by the authors: Amplification of reference gene primers provided the estimated nucleated cell counts. Using immunoSEQ multiplex PCR, the repertoire was profiled, and TCRdb retains in-frame clones only, with some absent. The V and J calls and the clone size are those of that table, but D and trimming were determined from the DNA. Here the sample spans 150,000 to 200,000 clones, approximately 86% being singletons.

The material sequenced was peripheral blood. V usage is TRBV7-9 and J usage is TRBJ2-7, with 12 positions matching TRBD1. The origin of this receptor is a man aged 50 to 59 with active or convalescent COVID-19. CDR3 coding DNA: TGTGCCAGCAGCCACTTCCCGGGGACAGGGGGCGGCGAGCAGTACTTC. It is translated as CASSHFPGTGGGEQYF. Using reference TRBV7-9 and TRBJ2-7 for the parts outside the CDR3, the full variable domain is DTGVSQNPRHKITKRGQNVTFRCDPISEHNRLYWYRQTLGQGPEFLTYFQNEAQLEKSRLLSDRFSAERPKGSFSTLEIQRTEQGDSAMYLCASSHFPGTGGGEQYFGPGTRLTVT.